This T cell receptor (beta chain) was sequenced for a study of CD4 T cells in relation to SARS-CoV-2 and coronaviruses listed by TCRdb under 2021. For the study in its entirety: The ViraFEST assay cultured PBMCs with antigen for more than nine days, then sequenced TCR beta CDR3s to find antigen-specific clonal expansions. An HIV-1 Nef peptide pool or a culture without peptide was used as the negative reference condition. The Adaptive Biotechnologies TCR-sequencing kit was used to sequence samples from three pre-COVID donors and the naive versus memory experiments, whereas other data were Illumina-based. A different TCR-beta assay, based on Illumina, was used to sequence expansion assays from other donors in the study. At the level of individual TCR clonotypes, the study evaluated whether memory CD4+ T cells crossreact between the spike proteins of SARS-CoV-2 and those of common cold coronaviruses. Patient-derived lymphoblastoid cell lines were used to map the HLA restriction of shared crossreactive spike epitopes.

Reading from cysteine to phenylalanine, the CDR3 counts 13 amino acids. Only CDR3 DNA remains: 39 bases, in frame from the first base. After removal of 6 bases from V and 6 bases from J, the junction retains 7 bases not matched to a gene. Via the germline V gene, CDR1 is KGHSH and CDR2 LQKENI. About this clone itself: Its antigen is unknown. No base qualities exist here, and no much larger clone lies one base off it.

Study-wide findings and limitations: Memory CD4+ clonotypes crossrecognizing SARS-CoV-2 and at least one common cold coronavirus spike were found in roughly three fifths of donors. Small numbers of patients and of tested TCRs were a limitation of the study. Compared with monoreactive clones, crossreactive clones had significantly weaker SARS-CoV-2-driven expansion, a result consistent with antigenic imprinting. No donor contributed both pre-pandemic and post-infection samples, which limited tracing the source of pre-existing responses. Because the crossreactivity analysis focused on spike protein, crossreactivity against other viral proteins was not assessed.

Libraries were constructed by the immunoSEQ multiplex PCR assay. Turning to the authors' computational methods: During preprocessing, nonproductive sequences were removed, as were CDR3s that did not start with C, did not end with F or W, or were shorter than 7 amino acids. The MANAFEST web app identified antigen-specific clonotypes based on expansion compared with the reference and other culture wells. A clone counted as positive if significantly expanded in 2 of 3 replicate wells versus the reference culture at FDR below 0.05. Positive clones also required significant expansion versus all other tandem wells and an odds ratio above 5. After three terminal residues were trimmed from each end, CDR3 homology was quantified as pairwise Levenshtein distance using the stringdist R package. TCRdb took over this immuneACCESS table, retaining in-frame rearrangements with V and J assigned. Such tables are incomplete; in checked studies, under half of the missing clones stem from an unresolved V gene, and the remainder is unexplained. The V and J calls and clone size come from that table; D and trimming were worked out from the DNA. Across this sample there are about 15,000 clones, with 78% seen only once. The top ten clonotypes cover less than 20% of the sample.

CD4+ T cells from unexposed donors were collected before the COVID-19 pandemic (2011-2018). After more than 9 days of culture, CD4+ T cells were isolated with the EasySep CD4+ T cell isolation kit. As far as cell numbers permitted, CD4+ T cells from unexposed donors were tested for reactivity against SARS-CoV-2 S and N as well as four spike pools from common cold coronaviruses. Each well held 1.5 million to 2.5 million PBMCs cultured in IMDM containing around 5% human AB serum and 10 IU/ml IL-2. Half of the culture medium was replaced with fresh IL-2-containing medium on days 3 and 7. In general, triplicate replicate wells were used for every peptide culture condition. Leukapheresis product for the unexposed donors was purchased commercially. Ficoll-Paque PLUS gradient centrifugation was used to isolate PBMCs from either whole blood or leukapheresis product. The PBMCs went either fresh into the expansion assay or into cryopreservation at -140 degrees C. The QIAamp Micro DNA Kit was used to extract genomic DNA from the CD4+ T cells.

The sequencing sample was made of CD4+ T cells from PBMCs, cultured in vitro. The sequence came from a human donor in good health. The sequence joins TRBV18 to TRBJ1-2, with 7 junctional bases fitting TRBD1. The base sequence is TGTGCCAGCTCGCCCGGGACAGATCATGGCTACACCTTC. This codes for CASSPGTDHGYTF.